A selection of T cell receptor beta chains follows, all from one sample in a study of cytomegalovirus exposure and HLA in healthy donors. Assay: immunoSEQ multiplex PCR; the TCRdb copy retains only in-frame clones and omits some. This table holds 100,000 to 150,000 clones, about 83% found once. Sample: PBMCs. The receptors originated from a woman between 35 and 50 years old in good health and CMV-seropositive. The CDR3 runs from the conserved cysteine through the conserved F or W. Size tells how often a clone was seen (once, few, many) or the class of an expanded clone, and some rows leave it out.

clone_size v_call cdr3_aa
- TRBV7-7 CASSKTGGDEKLFF
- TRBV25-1 CASSEQGYYGYTF
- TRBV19 CASSMRGGKNTIYF
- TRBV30 CAWMRLLSYEQYF
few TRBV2 CASSWLPGTSGMYEQYF
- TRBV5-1 CASRPGGTDTQYF
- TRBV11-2 CASSRGAAGSVGAFF
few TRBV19 CASSIAGTVNQPQHF
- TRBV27 CASSSRTSGSEQYF
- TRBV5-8 CASSLVSSGSLEEREQYF
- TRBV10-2 CASSGELYYGYTF
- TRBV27 CASSARLVGVETQYF
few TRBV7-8 CASSLVSGSQIRELFF
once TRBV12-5 CASGLKTGTGGAHTEAFF
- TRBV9 CASSEAGPSYNEQFF
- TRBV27 CASSLGASGFTDTQYF
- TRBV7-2 CASSLAVRDEQYF
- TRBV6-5 CASRDSQKGTDTQYF
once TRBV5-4 CASSPSGSPGETQYF
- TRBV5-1 CASSSDAGYGLEQYF
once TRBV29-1 CSVDQAVPVSYNEQFF
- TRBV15 CATSRTSVSTDTQYF
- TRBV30 CAWNLAGVTREQYF
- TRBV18 CASANMTNEKLFF
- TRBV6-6 CASSSVGGYHQPQHF
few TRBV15 CATSIMRETETQYF
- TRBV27 CASRRSTDTQYF
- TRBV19 CASNYRDRNEQFF
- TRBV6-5 CASAAGDRQPQHF
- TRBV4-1 CASREAGSGIDGYTF
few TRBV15 CATSTRLEYEQYF
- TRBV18 CASSPVGEQFF
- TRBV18 CASSPPLAGAGSYEQYF
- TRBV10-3 CAISEGQISNQPQHF
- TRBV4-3 CASSQSFVLRETYEQFF
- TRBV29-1 CSVEWAGERTNTGELFF
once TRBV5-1 CASSAGLAAYNEQFF
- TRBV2 CASNPQGVHKRRLFF
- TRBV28 CASSYRGEQFF
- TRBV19 CASGWGGLPKETQYF
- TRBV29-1 CSVDLASGWTRFF
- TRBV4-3 CASSQENRDEKLFF
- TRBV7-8 CASSPLWRGQGTTKAYNEQFF
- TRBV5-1 CATSPTAGADTQYF
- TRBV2 CASGLAGGDYEQYF
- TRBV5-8 CASSFRVGRGANVLTF
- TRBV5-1 CASSLFIGVSDTEAFF
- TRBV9 CASSVQGATDTQYF
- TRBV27 CASSLKGLSSYEQYF
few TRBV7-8 CASSIRTGAGELFF
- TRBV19 CASTPGGDVTGELFF
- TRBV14 CASSQLIQGGYTF
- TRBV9 CASSITRDRTEAFF
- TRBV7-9 CASSRTGSNYGYTF
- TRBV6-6 CASRSGLSGELFF
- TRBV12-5 CASGLVASGRSSYNEQFF
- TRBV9 CASSGSSGLETQYF
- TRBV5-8 CASRRFGQGISDEQFF
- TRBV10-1 CASSRQAQETQYF